Listed below are T cell receptor beta chains from one sample, sequenced in a study of blood T cell repertoires in COVID-19. Here immunoSEQ multiplex PCR was the method, and the copy in TCRdb shows in-frame clones only, minus some. The data show 400,000 to 450,000 clones, 88% seen once. Material: peripheral blood. The receptor set was obtained from a woman in her fifties or sixties with COVID-19, enrolled during active disease. CDR3s include the opening cysteine and the closing phenylalanine or tryptophan. The D gene is left open where the match is weak. Some rows have no size entry. The others give once, few or many, or a class for an expanded clone.

V	D	J	size	CDR3	DNA
TRBV2	TRBD1	TRBJ1-4	once	CASRRRTGGGEKLFF	TGTGCCAGCAGACGCCGGACAGGGGGAGGTGAAAAACTGTTTTTT
TRBV6-4	TRBD2	TRBJ2-3	NA	CASSGESGGADTQYF	TGTGCCAGCAGTGGCGAGAGCGGGGGGGCAGATACGCAGTATTTT
TRBV9	NA	TRBJ1-3	NA	CASSPEVRPSSGNTIYF	TGTGCCAGCAGCCCCGAGGTTAGGCCCTCCTCTGGAAACACCATATATTTT
TRBV19	NA	TRBJ1-3	few	CASSIVGGVHSGNTIYF	TGTGCCAGTAGTATAGTTGGAGGGGTACACTCTGGAAACACCATATATTTT
TRBV19	NA	TRBJ1-4	NA	CASSMAPNEKLFF	TGTGCCAGTAGTATGGCACCTAATGAAAAACTGTTTTTT
TRBV13	NA	TRBJ2-6	NA	CASSSRDSKSSGANVLTF	TGTGCCAGCAGCTCGCGGGACAGTAAAAGCTCTGGGGCCAACGTCCTGACTTTC
TRBV6-1	TRBD2	TRBJ2-2	NA	CASSEGGLAGTGGGELFF	TGTGCCAGCAGTGAAGGGGGACTAGCGGGGACCGGGGGCGGGGAGCTGTTTTTT
TRBV7-2	NA	TRBJ2-5	NA	CASSLVGAAGETQYF	TGTGCCAGCAGCTTAGTAGGGGCGGCTGGAGAGACCCAGTACTTC
TRBV11-2	NA	TRBJ1-3	NA	CASTTYQGSSGNTIYF	TGTGCCAGCACCACATATCAGGGGAGCTCTGGAAACACCATATATTTT
TRBV5-1	TRBD2	TRBJ2-3	NA	CASSLSGGKLTDTQYF	TGCGCCAGCAGCTTGAGCGGGGGGAAGCTCACAGATACGCAGTATTTT
TRBV7-8	NA	TRBJ1-5	NA	CASSFQGLYSNQPQHF	TGTGCCAGCAGCTTTCAGGGGTTATATAGCAATCAGCCCCAGCATTTT
TRBV6-6	TRBD1	TRBJ1-5	few	CASSPTGEGGSEHF	TGTGCCAGCAGTCCCACAGGGGAAGGAGGCTCGGAACATTTT
TRBV24-1	TRBD2	TRBJ2-2	NA	CATGGLAPDTGELFF	TGTGCCACCGGGGGACTAGCGCCTGACACCGGGGAGCTGTTTTTT
TRBV5-1	NA	TRBJ2-3	NA	CASRPGANTDTQYF	TGCGCCAGCAGGCCGGGAGCCAACACAGATACGCAGTATTTT
TRBV9	NA	TRBJ2-1	NA	CASTRSGGPSNEQFF	TGTGCCAGCACGCGCTCGGGGGGCCCCTCCAATGAGCAGTTCTTC
TRBV14	NA	TRBJ1-1	NA	CASSLLDSPEAFF	TGTGCCAGCAGCCTTTTGGACAGCCCTGAAGCTTTCTTT
TRBV5-1	NA	TRBJ2-7	NA	CASREAPSYEQYF	TGCGCCAGCAGAGAGGCACCCTCCTACGAGCAGTACTTC
TRBV6-5	TRBD1	TRBJ1-5	NA	CASSPTGARGPQHF	TGTGCCAGCAGTCCAACAGGGGCCCGAGGGCCCCAGCATTTT
TRBV7-8	TRBD2	TRBJ2-7	NA	CASSELSGQRFKQYF	TGTGCCAGCAGCGAACTTAGCGGGCAGCGCTTCAAGCAGTACTTC
TRBV7-9	NA	TRBJ1-1	NA	CASSTRETNTEAFF	TGTGCCAGCAGCACCCGGGAAACGAACACTGAAGCTTTCTTT
TRBV27	TRBD1	TRBJ1-2	NA	CASSPFVTGTGNSYGYTF	TGTGCCAGCAGTCCCTTTGTGACCGGGACAGGGAACTCGTATGGCTACACCTTC
TRBV10-3	NA	TRBJ2-2	NA	CATDPTGINTGELFF	TGTGCCACGGACCCGACAGGCATTAACACCGGGGAGCTGTTTTTT
TRBV19	NA	TRBJ1-1	NA	CAAKRGGWDTEAFF	TGTGCCGCAAAGAGGGGGGGTTGGGACACTGAAGCTTTCTTT
TRBV30	NA	TRBJ1-4	few	CALEGRGWANEKLFF	TGTGCCTTGGAGGGTCGCGGCTGGGCTAATGAAAAACTGTTTTTT
TRBV9	NA	TRBJ1-2	NA	CASSVFSYGYTF	TGTGCCAGCAGCGTATTTAGCTATGGCTACACCTTC
TRBV30	NA	TRBJ2-7	NA	CAWSRRLTSYEQYF	TGTGCCTGGAGTCGCCGACTCACCTCCTACGAGCAGTACTTC
TRBV9	TRBD2	TRBJ2-7	NA	CASSVGTSGFYEQYF	TGTGCCAGCAGCGTAGGGACTAGCGGCTTCTACGAGCAGTACTTC
TRBV29-1	NA	TRBJ2-2	NA	CSVRQAGDGELFF	TGCAGCGTTCGACAGGCAGGGGACGGGGAGCTGTTTTTT
TRBV19	NA	TRBJ2-1	NA	CASSIIDRDSNEQFF	TGTGCCAGTAGTATCATAGACAGGGACTCCAATGAGCAGTTCTTC
TRBV27	TRBD1	TRBJ1-5	NA	CASSPIPRQGGNQPQHF	TGTGCCAGCAGTCCAATACCAAGACAGGGGGGGAATCAGCCCCAGCATTTT
TRBV11-2	NA	TRBJ1-2	NA	CASTPPDLGYRYTF	TGTGCCAGCACCCCCCCCGACCTCGGGTATCGCTACACCTTC
TRBV12-3/TRBV12-4	NA	TRBJ2-1	once	CASRTRQGNEQFF	TGTGCCAGCCGGACTAGACAGGGGAATGAGCAGTTCTTC
TRBV7-8	TRBD1	TRBJ2-5	NA	CASSPDRGQETQYF	TGTGCCAGCAGCCCAGACAGGGGTCAAGAGACCCAGTACTTC
TRBV27	TRBD1	TRBJ1-2	NA	CASSSDRGVKGYTF	TGTGCCAGCAGTTCGGACAGGGGCGTGAAGGGCTACACCTTC
TRBV5-1	TRBD1	TRBJ1-6	NA	CASSLDWAGGSNSPLHF	TGCGCCAGCAGCTTGGATTGGGCAGGGGGCAGTAATTCACCCCTCCACTTT
TRBV5-1	NA	TRBJ1-2	NA	CASSYDSSYGYTF	TGCGCCAGCAGTTATGACAGCTCCTATGGCTACACCTTC
TRBV9	TRBD2	TRBJ2-1	NA	CASSPTLAGGRYNEQFF	TGTGCCAGCAGCCCCACTTTAGCGGGGGGGCGTTACAATGAGCAGTTCTTC
TRBV5-4	NA	TRBJ2-6	NA	CASGQVSGANVLTF	TGTGCCTCGGGACAAGTCTCTGGGGCCAACGTCCTGACTTTC
TRBV15	NA	TRBJ1-5	NA	CATAGSGGGQPQHF	TGTGCCACCGCCGGGAGCGGGGGTGGTCAGCCCCAGCATTTT
TRBV4-1	NA	TRBJ1-3	NA	CASSWGQNSGNTIYF	TGCGCCAGCAGCTGGGGGCAGAACTCTGGAAACACCATATATTTT
TRBV29-1	NA	TRBJ2-1	NA	CSVPSLAHEQFF	TGCAGCGTTCCGAGTCTTGCCCATGAGCAGTTCTTC
TRBV2	TRBD1	TRBJ2-7	NA	CAGVTGTGVHEQYF	TGTGCCGGCGTGACCGGGACAGGGGTGCACGAGCAGTACTTC
TRBV19	TRBD1	TRBJ1-5	NA	CASKDREYQPQHF	TGTGCCAGTAAGGACAGGGAGTATCAGCCCCAGCATTTT
TRBV9	NA	TRBJ1-2	NA	CASSVARYSNYGYTF	TGTGCCAGCAGCGTAGCCCGGTACTCTAACTATGGCTACACCTTC
TRBV4-1	NA	TRBJ1-2	NA	CASSDTPGSDYGYTF	TGCGCCAGCAGCGATACCCCAGGGTCTGACTATGGCTACACCTTC
TRBV6-5	TRBD2	TRBJ2-7	NA	CASSSKRGLSYEQYF	TGTGCCAGCAGCTCTAAGCGGGGGCTGTCCTACGAGCAGTACTTC
TRBV12-3/TRBV12-4	NA	TRBJ1-1	NA	CASTRGATTEAFF	TGTGCCAGCACCCGCGGGGCAACCACTGAAGCTTTCTTT
TRBV19	TRBD2	TRBJ2-2	NA	CASSIGLAGDSGELFF	TGTGCCAGTAGTATAGGCCTAGCGGGGGACTCCGGGGAGCTGTTTTTT
TRBV6-6	TRBD1	TRBJ1-4	NA	CASSSTGENEKLFF	TGTGCCAGCAGTTCGACAGGGGAAAATGAAAAACTGTTTTTT
TRBV28	NA	TRBJ2-5	once	CASSLTRDGSGETQYF	TGTGCCAGCAGTTTGACCCGGGACGGGAGCGGCGAGACCCAGTACTTC
TRBV27	NA	TRBJ2-7	NA	CASSSPGLSYEQYF	TGTGCCAGCAGCTCTCCGGGACTCTCCTACGAGCAGTACTTC
TRBV28	NA	TRBJ1-4	NA	CASRPPGGNEKLFF	TGTGCCAGCAGACCACCGGGAGGTAATGAAAAACTGTTTTTT
TRBV25-1	NA	TRBJ1-6	once	CASSFRDPYSSPLHF	TGTGCCAGCAGTTTTCGGGATCCTTATAGTTCACCCCTCCACTTT
TRBV19	NA	TRBJ1-1	NA	CASSRGSTNTEAFF	TGTGCCAGTAGTAGAGGCAGTACGAACACTGAAGCTTTCTTT
TRBV5-1	TRBD1	TRBJ2-7	NA	CASSLAPRGPSSYEQYF	TGCGCCAGCAGCTTGGCCCCCAGGGGGCCTAGCTCCTACGAGCAGTACTTC
TRBV27	NA	TRBJ1-2	NA	CASRSPGVHGYTF	TGTGCCAGCAGGTCCCCAGGGGTACATGGCTACACCTTC
TRBV5-6	TRBD2	TRBJ2-3	NA	CASSPGRTSGVYTQYF	TGTGCCAGCAGCCCTGGGAGGACTAGCGGGGTATATACGCAGTATTTT
TRBV7-2	NA	TRBJ1-2	few	CASSLNRVYGYTF	TGTGCCAGCAGCTTAAACAGAGTCTATGGCTACACCTTC
TRBV5-1	TRBD2	TRBJ2-1	NA	CASSLEGSGGPNEQFF	TGCGCCAGCAGCTTGGAAGGTAGCGGGGGCCCCAATGAGCAGTTCTTC
TRBV30	NA	TRBJ2-7	NA	CAWSATPVYEQYF	TGTGCCTGGAGTGCCACTCCGGTCTACGAGCAGTACTTC